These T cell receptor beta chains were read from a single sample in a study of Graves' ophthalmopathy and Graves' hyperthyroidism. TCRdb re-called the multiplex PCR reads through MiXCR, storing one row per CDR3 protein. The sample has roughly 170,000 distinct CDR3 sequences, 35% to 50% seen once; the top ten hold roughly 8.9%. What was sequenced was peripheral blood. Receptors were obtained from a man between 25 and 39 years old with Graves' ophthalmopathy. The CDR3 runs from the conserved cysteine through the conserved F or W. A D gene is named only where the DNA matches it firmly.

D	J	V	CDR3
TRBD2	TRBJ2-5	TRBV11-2	CASSLSRLAGVGETQYF
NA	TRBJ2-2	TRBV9	CASSVGGRTGELFF
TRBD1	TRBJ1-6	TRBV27	CASSLFGQVGNSPLHF
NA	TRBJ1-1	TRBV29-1	CSVKGGQNTEAFF
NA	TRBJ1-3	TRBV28	CASRTGAGAGNTIYF
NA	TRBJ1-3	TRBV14	CASSQLIVGNTIYF
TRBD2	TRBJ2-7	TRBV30	CAWSDIAGPPYEQYF
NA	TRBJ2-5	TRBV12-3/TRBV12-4	CASTAGETQYF
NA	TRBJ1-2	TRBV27	CASSLSPWEGSNYSYTF
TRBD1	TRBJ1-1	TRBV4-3	CASSQARQGPRDTEAFF
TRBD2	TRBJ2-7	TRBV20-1	CSARATGTSGYEQYF
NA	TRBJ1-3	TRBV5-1	CASSDGTAGNTIYF
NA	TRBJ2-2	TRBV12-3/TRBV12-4	CASSFGRLANTGELFF
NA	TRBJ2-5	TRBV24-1	CATSDRAREGQETQYF
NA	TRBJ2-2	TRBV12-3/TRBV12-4	CASSLGLASLGELFF
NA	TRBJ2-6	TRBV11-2	CASSHTDSGANVLTF
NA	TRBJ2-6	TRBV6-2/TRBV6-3	CATSARGASGANVLTF
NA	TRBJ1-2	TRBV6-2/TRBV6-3	CASRTLDSPFYGYTF
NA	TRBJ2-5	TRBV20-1	CSASALTRLGFWETQYF
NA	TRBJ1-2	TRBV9	CASTYDGTPQGGYTF
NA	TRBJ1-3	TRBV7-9	CASSLGGDSGNTIYF
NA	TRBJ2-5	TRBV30	CAWDRQETQYF
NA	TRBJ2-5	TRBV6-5	CASSNLQAPQETQYF
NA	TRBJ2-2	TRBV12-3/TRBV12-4	CASSFGPRELFF